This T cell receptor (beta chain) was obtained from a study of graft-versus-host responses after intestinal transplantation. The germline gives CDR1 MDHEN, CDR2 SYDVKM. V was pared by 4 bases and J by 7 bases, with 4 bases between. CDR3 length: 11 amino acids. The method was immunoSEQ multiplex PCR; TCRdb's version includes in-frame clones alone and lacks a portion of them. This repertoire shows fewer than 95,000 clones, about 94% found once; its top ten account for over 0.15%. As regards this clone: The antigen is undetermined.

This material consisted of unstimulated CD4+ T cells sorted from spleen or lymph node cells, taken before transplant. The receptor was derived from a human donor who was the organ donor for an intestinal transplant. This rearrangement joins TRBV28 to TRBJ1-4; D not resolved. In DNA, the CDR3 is TGTGCCAGCAGTTACAGTGAAAAACTGTTTTTT. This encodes CASSYSEKLFF.